These T cell receptor beta chains were read from a single sample in a study of shared clonotypes between healthy human individuals. Produced via immunoSEQ multiplex PCR; TCRdb's table is partial and in-frame only. The data show more than 2,000,000 clones, around nine tenths seen once. The specimen sequenced was naive CD4+ T cells sorted from blood. These receptor sequences come from a man aged 18 to 29 in good health. The CDR3 runs from the conserved cysteine through the conserved F or W. D genes are given only for firm matches. Size tells how often a clone was seen (once, few, many) or the class of an expanded clone, and some rows leave it out.

V	D	size	J	CDR3	DNA
TRBV10-3	TRBD1	NA	TRBJ2-1	CAISKGGQGGYNEQFF	TGTGCCATCAGTAAGGGGGGACAGGGCGGGTACAATGAGCAGTTCTTC
TRBV19	TRBD2	NA	TRBJ2-1	CASKAGVSYNEQFF	TGTGCCAGTAAGGCGGGAGTCTCCTACAATGAGCAGTTCTTC
TRBV18	NA	NA	TRBJ1-3	CASSPMDSGNTIYF	TGTGCCAGCTCACCAATGGACAGCGGAAACACCATATATTTT
TRBV5-6	NA	NA	TRBJ1-2	CASIPRGGYGYTF	TGTGCCAGCATCCCGCGAGGGGGCTATGGCTACACCTTC
TRBV4-1	TRBD1	NA	TRBJ1-4	CASSHTGTGLATNEKLFF	TGCGCCAGCAGCCATACCGGGACAGGGCTTGCAACTAATGAAAAACTGTTTTTT
TRBV7-2	TRBD1	NA	TRBJ1-5	CASSLTGGSQPQHF	TGTGCCAGCAGCCTGACAGGGGGCTCTCAGCCCCAGCATTTT
TRBV19	TRBD1	NA	TRBJ1-2	CASTSTGLGYTF	TGTGCCAGTACCTCGACAGGGCTGGGCTACACCTTC
TRBV2	TRBD1	NA	TRBJ2-7	CASALSGQGYGEQYF	TGTGCCAGCGCCTTGTCGGGACAGGGGTATGGCGAGCAGTACTTC
TRBV15	NA	NA	TRBJ1-2	CATSPPTVFNYGYTF	TGTGCCACCAGCCCTCCGACAGTCTTTAACTATGGCTACACCTTC
TRBV18	TRBD1	NA	TRBJ2-1	CASSLSTGGSYNEQFF	TGTGCCAGCTCACTTTCGACAGGGGGCTCCTACAATGAGCAGTTCTTC
TRBV7-9	NA	NA	TRBJ1-1	CASSRDTSGAVSYTEAFF	TGTGCCAGCAGCCGAGACACTTCAGGGGCCGTTAGTTACACTGAAGCTTTCTTT
TRBV18	TRBD1	NA	TRBJ1-2	CASSPEDRLNYGYTF	TGTGCCAGCTCACCAGAGGACAGGCTGAACTATGGCTACACCTTC
TRBV5-1	TRBD1	NA	TRBJ1-2	CASSLEGGPSVGYTF	TGCGCCAGCAGCTTGGAAGGGGGCCCCTCGGTTGGCTACACCTTC
TRBV5-1	TRBD1	NA	TRBJ1-2	CASSLEPGQIYGYTF	TGCGCCAGCAGCTTGGAGCCGGGACAGATCTATGGCTACACCTTC
TRBV7-8	TRBD2	NA	TRBJ2-2	CASSLTGGSTGELFF	TGTGCCAGCAGCCTAACGGGGGGGAGCACCGGGGAGCTGTTTTTT
TRBV7-2	NA	once	TRBJ2-7	CASSFGRGATYEQYF	TGTGCCAGCAGCTTCGGACGGGGGGCAACCTACGAGCAGTACTTC
TRBV5-1	NA	NA	TRBJ2-2	CASSYSNTGELFF	TGCGCCAGCAGCTATTCGAACACCGGGGAGCTGTTTTTT
TRBV7-9	NA	NA	TRBJ1-1	CASRAPEKLAGAGEAFF	TGTGCCAGCAGGGCTCCCGAAAAGTTAGCAGGGGCGGGTGAAGCTTTCTTT
TRBV5-1	NA	NA	TRBJ1-4	CASGPTGTTNEKLFF	TGCGCCAGCGGCCCCACGGGGACAACTAATGAAAAACTGTTTTTT
TRBV28	TRBD2	NA	TRBJ2-7	CASITSASSYEQYF	TGTGCCAGCATAACTAGCGCAAGCTCCTACGAGCAGTACTTC
TRBV10-3	TRBD1	NA	TRBJ2-5	CAISKGGTGVETQYF	TGTGCCATCTCCAAAGGCGGGACAGGGGTAGAGACCCAGTACTTC
TRBV7-2	TRBD2	NA	TRBJ2-3	CASSLRGAGVTDTQYF	TGTGCCAGCAGTCTCCGAGGGGCGGGGGTCACAGATACGCAGTATTTT
TRBV6-1	NA	NA	TRBJ1-2	CASSEQTGYGYTF	TGTGCCAGCAGTGAGCAAACAGGGTATGGCTACACCTTC
TRBV4-1	NA	NA	TRBJ1-6	CASSQVWGGSFSYNSPLHF	TGCGCCAGCAGCCAAGTTTGGGGGGGGAGCTTCTCCTATAATTCACCCCTCCACTTT
TRBV27	NA	NA	TRBJ2-5	CASSSTGRPYYF	TGTGCCAGCAGCAGTACGGGGCGACCCTATTACTTC
TRBV9	NA	NA	TRBJ2-5	CASSVVGQGTRETQYF	TGTGCCAGCAGCGTAGTCGGGCAGGGAACCAGGGAGACCCAGTACTTC
TRBV7-9	NA	once	TRBJ2-5	CASSLASATRYQETQYF	TGTGCCAGCAGCTTAGCGTCGGCGACTAGGTACCAAGAGACCCAGTACTTC
TRBV7-2	NA	NA	TRBJ2-3	CASSLKSGYSSDTQYF	TGTGCCAGCAGCTTAAAGAGTGGATACAGCTCTGATACGCAGTATTTT
TRBV11-2	TRBD1	once	TRBJ2-1	CASSFRDSRYSEQFF	TGTGCCAGCAGCTTCCGGGACAGCCGGTACAGTGAGCAGTTCTTC
TRBV5-1	NA	NA	TRBJ2-1	CASQRYSTYNEQFF	TGCGCCAGCCAGCGGTATTCTACATACAATGAGCAGTTCTTC
TRBV7-6	NA	once	TRBJ1-6	CASSPSWGRESRSPLHF	TGTGCCAGCAGCCCCAGTTGGGGGAGGGAATCGCGCTCACCCCTCCACTTT
TRBV6-1	TRBD1	NA	TRBJ2-2	CASSGQGPTGGELFF	TGTGCCAGCAGTGGACAGGGGCCCACGGGCGGGGAGCTGTTTTTT
TRBV9	NA	NA	TRBJ2-1	CASSVETRSYNEQFF	TGTGCCAGCAGCGTAGAAACCAGGTCCTACAATGAGCAGTTCTTC
TRBV5-6	NA	NA	TRBJ2-4	CASSSRQVLAKNIQYF	TGTGCCAGCAGCTCCAGACAGGTCCTAGCCAAAAACATTCAGTACTTC
TRBV10-3	NA	NA	TRBJ2-5	CAISESGEETQYF	TGTGCCATCAGTGAGTCGGGAGAAGAGACCCAGTACTTC
TRBV6-1	TRBD2	NA	TRBJ2-1	CASSDLRGRAGNEQFF	TGTGCCAGCAGTGATTTACGCGGGAGGGCCGGGAATGAGCAGTTCTTC
TRBV9	NA	NA	TRBJ1-1	CASSVSSTNTEAFF	TGTGCCAGCAGCGTATCTAGTACGAACACTGAAGCTTTCTTT
TRBV30	NA	few	TRBJ1-2	CAWSVTTARGYTF	TGTGCCTGGAGTGTCACGACAGCGCGAGGCTACACCTTC
TRBV6-1	TRBD1	NA	TRBJ2-7	CASSLGQALYEQYF	TGTGCCAGCAGTTTGGGACAGGCGCTCTACGAGCAGTACTTC
TRBV11-2	TRBD1	NA	TRBJ2-7	CASSLGQGAPYEQYF	TGTGCCAGCAGCTTAGGCCAGGGGGCGCCTTATGAGCAGTACTTC
TRBV7-2	TRBD1	NA	TRBJ2-4	CASSLALQGARDIQYF	TGTGCCAGCAGCTTAGCGTTACAGGGGGCGAGGGACATTCAGTACTTC
TRBV29-1	NA	NA	TRBJ2-1	CSVVWRWDEQFF	TGCAGCGTTGTATGGCGGTGGGATGAGCAGTTCTTC
TRBV6-1	NA	NA	TRBJ2-2	CASSDQPFGGELFF	TGTGCCAGCAGTGACCAGCCATTCGGCGGGGAGCTGTTTTTT
TRBV4-1	TRBD2	NA	TRBJ2-1	CASSQEWGLAPSNEQFF	TGCGCCAGCAGCCAAGAGTGGGGACTAGCCCCGAGCAATGAGCAGTTCTTC
TRBV7-2	TRBD1	NA	TRBJ1-1	CASSSQGAGTEAFF	TGTGCCAGCAGCTCACAGGGGGCAGGCACTGAAGCTTTCTTT
TRBV11-2	NA	NA	TRBJ2-2	CASSFRAQGPITNTGELFF	TGTGCCAGCAGCTTTCGGGCCCAGGGCCCTATAACGAACACCGGGGAGCTGTTTTTT
TRBV18	NA	NA	TRBJ2-1	CASSPPSQGGNEQFF	TGTGCCAGCTCACCCCCTAGTCAGGGGGGCAATGAGCAGTTCTTC
TRBV10-3	TRBD1	NA	TRBJ1-5	CAIRGTGDNQPQHF	TGTGCCATCAGAGGGACAGGGGACAATCAGCCCCAGCATTTT
TRBV2	NA	NA	TRBJ1-5	CASSDLTDLYSNQPQHF	TGTGCCAGCAGTGACCTCACAGATCTTTATAGCAATCAGCCCCAGCATTTT